This entry features one T cell receptor (beta chain) sequence. These data originate in a study of control samples from healthy donors and cancer patients. The V end lost 0 bases, the J end lost 1 base, and 12 bases lay between the germline ends. This CDR3 has 16 amino acids. Germline V gives CDR1 WNHNN, CDR2 SYGVQD (reference sequence). Assay: immunoSEQ multiplex PCR; the TCRdb copy retains only in-frame clones and omits some. Of approximately 86,000 clones listed, approximately 93% are singletons. The genes are TRBV10-1 and TRBJ1-1; D is undetermined. Sequenced material: blood. This TCR was sampled from a woman younger than 45 in good health. CDR3 nucleotide sequence: TGCGCCAGCAGTGAGTCGGCTGTTGTACAGAACACTGAAGCTTTCTTT. This translates into CASSESAVVQNTEAFF.